The clone carrying this TCR beta chain showed up just a few times. One entry per CDR3 protein results from TCRdb running MiXCR on the 5' RACE reads. In the table there are roughly 240,000 distinct CDR3 sequences, approximately 6.8% of which are singletons. Germline V gene lookup returns CDR1 SGHTA and CDR2 FQGNSA. This CDR3 region has 15 residues. V lost 1 base to trimming and J lost 2 bases, with 8 bases between them. The entry originates in a study of T cells after yellow fever vaccination. The source was CD4+ T cells sorted from PBMCs, collected on the day of the yellow fever booster vaccination. This clonotype was sampled from a man aged 25 to 40 who received the YFV17D yellow fever vaccine. This chain joins TRBV7-2 and TRBJ2-2; D gene uncertain. CDR3 sequence: CASSLEQLNTGELFF. CDR3 DNA sequence: TGTGCCAGCAGCTTAGAACAGCTAAACACCGGGGAGCTGTTTTTT.